This TCR beta chain appears in the sequencing data of a study of response to subunit inactivated influenza vaccine. Study-level findings and limits: The authors suggested that every seasonal influenza vaccination recruits few new T cells.

Germline V lookup: CDR1 ENHRY, CDR2 SYGVKD. With V trimmed by 3 bases and J by 0 bases, 2 bases remained unmatched. CDR3 length: 15 residues. TCRdb reprocessed the RT-PCR reads with MiXCR, giving one entry per CDR3 protein. The table shows 300,000 to 350,000 distinct CDR3 sequences, with about a fifth occurring only once. Points on this clonotype: Its antigen remains unidentified.

V is TRBV10-3 and J is TRBJ2-1; TRBD2 matches 7 bases. This TCR was recovered from a man between 50 and 75 years old who received an inactivated influenza vaccine. The sample in question was PBMCs from blood, obtained about 19 months after vaccination. For the CDR3, the DNA is TGTGCCATCAGTGATGGCGGGGGCTCCTACAATGAGCAGTTCTTC. As protein: CAISDGGGSYNEQFF.